This T cell receptor beta chain was captured in a study of PD-1 blockade in classical Hodgkin lymphoma. Study observations and caveats: In CD4+ cells, TCR diversity went up significantly by C4D1, but in CD8+ cells it did not.

Profiling relied on immunoSEQ multiplex PCR, and the TCRdb table lists in-frame clones only, not all of them. The data show 90,000 to 110,000 clones, around 90% seen once. Concerning this clone: Its antigen is not identified.

The CDR3 spans 13 residues. Germline CDR1 and CDR2: SGHAT and FQNNGV. Trimming stripped 4 bases from V and 8 bases from J, with 11 bases between. Time point given: cycle 4 day 1 (C4D1), after more than 5 weeks of nivolumab. Every patient had relapsed following autologous stem cell transplantation, and cohorts differed in brentuximab vedotin exposure. Patients' outcomes at their best amounted to complete response, partial response or progressive disease. The receptor was isolated from a human donor with classical Hodgkin lymphoma. The source was peripheral blood mononuclear cells (PBMCs), collected before the fourth cycle of nivolumab. This rearrangement joins TRBV11-2 to TRBJ1-4; D perhaps matches TRBD1 (5 bases). CDR3 DNA: TGTGCCAGCAGCTACAGGCAGGCGGAAAAACTGTTTTTT. It is translated as CASSYRQAEKLFF.